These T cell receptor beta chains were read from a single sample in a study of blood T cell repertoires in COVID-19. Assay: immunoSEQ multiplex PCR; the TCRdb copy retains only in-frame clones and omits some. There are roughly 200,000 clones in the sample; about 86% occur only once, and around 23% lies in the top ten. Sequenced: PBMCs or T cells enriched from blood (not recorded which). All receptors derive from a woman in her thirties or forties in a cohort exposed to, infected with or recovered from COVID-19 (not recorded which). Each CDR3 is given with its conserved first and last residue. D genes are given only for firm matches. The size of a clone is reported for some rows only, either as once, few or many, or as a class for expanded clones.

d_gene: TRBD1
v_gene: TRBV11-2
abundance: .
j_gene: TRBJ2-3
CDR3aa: CASSGSDREETDTQYF
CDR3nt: TGTGCCAGCAGCGGATCGGACAGGGAGGAGACAGATACGCAGTATTTT

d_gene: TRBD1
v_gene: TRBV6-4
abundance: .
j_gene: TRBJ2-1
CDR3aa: CASSYQGAGGYNEQFF
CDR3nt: TGTGCCAGCAGTTACCAGGGGGCAGGAGGCTACAATGAGCAGTTCTTC

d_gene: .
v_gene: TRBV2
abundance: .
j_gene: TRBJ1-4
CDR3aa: CASAEEANEKLFF
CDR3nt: TGTGCCAGCGCGGAGGAGGCTAATGAAAAACTGTTTTTT

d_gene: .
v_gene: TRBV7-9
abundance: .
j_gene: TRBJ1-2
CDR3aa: CASSPTLYYSYGYTF
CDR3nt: TGTGCCAGCAGCCCGACCCTCTATTACAGCTATGGCTACACCTTC

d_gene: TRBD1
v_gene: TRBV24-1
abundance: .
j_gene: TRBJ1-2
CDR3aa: CATSEGGQGHGYTF
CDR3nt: TGTGCCACCAGTGAAGGAGGACAGGGGCATGGCTACACCTTC

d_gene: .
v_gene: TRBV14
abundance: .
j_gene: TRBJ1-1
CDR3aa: CASSPKIEGTEAFF
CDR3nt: TGTGCCAGCAGCCCCAAGATCGAGGGGACAGAAGCTTTCTTT

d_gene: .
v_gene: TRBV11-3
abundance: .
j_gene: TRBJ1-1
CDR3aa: CASSLLTDNTEAFF
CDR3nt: TGTGCCAGCAGCTTACTGACAGACAACACTGAAGCTTTCTTT

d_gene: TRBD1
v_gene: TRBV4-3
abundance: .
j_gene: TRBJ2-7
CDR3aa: CASSQGTGGAYEQYF
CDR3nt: TGCGCCAGCAGCCAAGGGACAGGGGGCGCTTACGAGCAGTACTTC

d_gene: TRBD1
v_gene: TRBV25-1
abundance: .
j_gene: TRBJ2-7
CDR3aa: CASRSPGGYGYEQYF
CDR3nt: TGTGCCAGCAGGAGCCCAGGGGGTTATGGCTACGAGCAGTACTTC

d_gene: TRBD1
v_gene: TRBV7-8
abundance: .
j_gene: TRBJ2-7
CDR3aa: CASSQGGSYEQYF
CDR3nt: TGTGCCAGCAGCCAAGGGGGCAGTTACGAGCAGTACTTC

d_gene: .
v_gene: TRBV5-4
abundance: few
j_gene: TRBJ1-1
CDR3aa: CASSLTRRDTEAFF
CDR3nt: TGTGCCAGCAGCTTGACCAGGCGGGACACTGAAGCTTTCTTT

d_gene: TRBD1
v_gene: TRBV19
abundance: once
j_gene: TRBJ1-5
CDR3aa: CASSLRQGASQPQHF
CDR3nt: TGTGCCAGTAGCCTCCGGCAGGGGGCAAGTCAGCCCCAGCATTTT

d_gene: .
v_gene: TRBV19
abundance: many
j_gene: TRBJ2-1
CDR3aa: CASSRGSSGQFF
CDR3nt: TGTGCCAGTAGCAGAGGTAGTAGCGGGCAGTTCTTC

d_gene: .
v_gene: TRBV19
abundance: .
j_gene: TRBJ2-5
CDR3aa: CASSIEGRTYQETQYF
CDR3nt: TGTGCCAGTAGTATAGAAGGGAGGACGTATCAAGAGACCCAGTACTTC

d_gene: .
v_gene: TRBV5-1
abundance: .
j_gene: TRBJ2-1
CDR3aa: CASSLVGSGNEQFF
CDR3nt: TGCGCCAGCAGCTTGGTCGGCTCCGGGAATGAGCAGTTCTTC

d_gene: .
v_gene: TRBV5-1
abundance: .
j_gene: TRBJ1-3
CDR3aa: CASSLEEGRNTIYF
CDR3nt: TGCGCCAGCAGCTTGGAGGAGGGGAGAAACACCATATATTTT

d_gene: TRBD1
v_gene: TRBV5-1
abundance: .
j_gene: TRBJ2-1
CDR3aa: CASSTDRAIVANEQFF
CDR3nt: TGCGCCAGCAGCACGGACAGGGCTATAGTTGCGAATGAGCAGTTCTTC

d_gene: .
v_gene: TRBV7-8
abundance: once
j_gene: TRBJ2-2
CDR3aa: CASSLGDGGARELFF
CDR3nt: TGTGCCAGCAGCTTAGGAGATGGGGGGGCCCGGGAGCTGTTTTTT

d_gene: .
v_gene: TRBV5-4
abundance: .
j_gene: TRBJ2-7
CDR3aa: CASSLKATVYEQYF
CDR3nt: TGTGCCAGCAGCTTAAAAGCGACGGTTTACGAGCAGTACTTC

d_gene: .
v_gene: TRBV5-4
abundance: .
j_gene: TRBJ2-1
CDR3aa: CASSLGRVEDYNEQFF
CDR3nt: TGTGCCAGCAGCCTGGGTCGCGTGGAGGACTACAATGAGCAGTTCTTC

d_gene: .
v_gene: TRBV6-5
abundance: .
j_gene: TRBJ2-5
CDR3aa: CASTYAGKEYF
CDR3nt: TGTGCCAGCACCTACGCGGGGAAAGAGTACTTC

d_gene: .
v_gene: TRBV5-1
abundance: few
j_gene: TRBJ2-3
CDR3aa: CASAPRGATDTQYF
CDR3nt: TGCGCCAGCGCCCCCCGGGGGGCCACAGATACGCAGTATTTT

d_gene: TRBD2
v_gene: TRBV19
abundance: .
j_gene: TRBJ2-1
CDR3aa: CASTITGTTNEQFF
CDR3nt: TGTGCCAGTACGATTACGGGGACTACCAATGAGCAGTTCTTC

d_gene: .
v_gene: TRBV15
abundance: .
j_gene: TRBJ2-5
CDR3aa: CATSRFEETQYF
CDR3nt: TGTGCCACCAGCAGATTCGAAGAGACCCAGTACTTC

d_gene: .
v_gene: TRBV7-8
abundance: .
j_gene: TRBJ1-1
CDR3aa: CASSLDEGNTEAFF
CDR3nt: TGTGCCAGCAGCTTAGATGAGGGTAACACTGAAGCTTTCTTT

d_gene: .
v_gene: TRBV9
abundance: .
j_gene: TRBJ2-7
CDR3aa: CASSVGGNTYEQYF
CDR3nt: TGTGCCAGCAGCGTAGGCGGGAATACCTACGAGCAGTACTTC

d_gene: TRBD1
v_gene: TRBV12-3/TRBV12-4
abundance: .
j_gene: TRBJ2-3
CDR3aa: CASSFSGGPGYF
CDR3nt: TGTGCCAGCAGTTTTTCAGGGGGCCCGGGGTATTTT

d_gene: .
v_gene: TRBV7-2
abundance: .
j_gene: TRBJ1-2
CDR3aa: CASSPSGAGPRWGYTF
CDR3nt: TGTGCCAGCAGCCCTAGCGGAGCGGGACCCAGATGGGGCTACACCTTC

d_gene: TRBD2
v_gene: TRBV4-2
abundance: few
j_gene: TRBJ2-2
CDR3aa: CASSQEGSGGPGGELFF
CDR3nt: TGTGCCAGCAGCCAAGAAGGAAGCGGGGGGCCTGGAGGGGAGCTGTTTTTT

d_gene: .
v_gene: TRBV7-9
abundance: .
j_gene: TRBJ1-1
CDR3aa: CASSLEWDSAFF
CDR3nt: TGTGCCAGCAGCTTAGAATGGGACTCCGCTTTCTTT